A selection of T cell receptor beta chains follows, all from one sample in a study of OX40 agonist ivuxolimab in advanced cancers. This table comes from immunoSEQ multiplex PCR, and its TCRdb copy is limited to in-frame clones, with some not included. The profile shows 31,000 or so clones, around 85% of them singletons. Material: CD4+ or CD8+ T cells sorted from blood, obtained in a trial of the OX40 agonist ivuxolimab. The receptors shown here come from an adult with an advanced solid tumor such as melanoma, head and neck, liver or kidney cancer. CDR3s include the opening cysteine and the closing phenylalanine or tryptophan.

CDR3	length	V	J
CAWSVDRDRGPYEQYF	16	TRBV30	TRBJ2-7
CASSPQGIGELFF	13	TRBV6-5	TRBJ2-2
CASRPTGSIQETQYF	15	TRBV6-6	TRBJ2-5
CASSQDLPGLHTDTQYF	17	TRBV4-3	TRBJ2-3
CASSFTGEGETQYF	14	TRBV5-1	TRBJ2-5
CASSLGQNYNEQFF	14	TRBV27	TRBJ2-1
CASSSGGSNQPQHF	14	TRBV7-9	TRBJ1-5
CASSLSGTRGTEAFF	15	TRBV27	TRBJ1-1
CSVKTGNTEAFF	12	TRBV29-1	TRBJ1-1
CASSFSGLGGDTQYF	15	TRBV7-3	TRBJ2-3
CASSYSSDGTEAFF	14	TRBV6-5	TRBJ1-1
CASSLGPSLTGELFF	15	TRBV7-2	TRBJ2-2
CASSIAANTEAFF	13	TRBV19	TRBJ1-1
CASSQGRGGSYEQYF	15	TRBV4-1	TRBJ2-7
CASSQDWGRGDEKLFF	16	TRBV4-3	TRBJ1-4
CASSSRTGYNEQFF	14	TRBV5-8	TRBJ2-1
CASSVAGTGELFF	13	TRBV9	TRBJ2-2
CASSQERTTEAFF	13	TRBV4-1	TRBJ1-1
CASSRSMGGGELFF	14	TRBV5-1	TRBJ2-2
CASSRGQGASLPLHF	15	TRBV5-4	TRBJ1-6
CASSVRGGDEQYF	13	TRBV9	TRBJ2-7
CATSGSLNEQFF	12	TRBV27	TRBJ2-1
CASHYSGADYGYTF	14	TRBV19	TRBJ1-2
CASSPGLEDNEQFF	14	TRBV6-4	TRBJ2-1
CASRAYGAFDEQYF	14	TRBV27	TRBJ2-7
CASSQTVGVSGNTIYF	16	TRBV7-9	TRBJ1-3
CASSQDRSGSYGDTQYF	17	TRBV4-2	TRBJ2-3
CASSTPRQGPKESNQPQHF	19	TRBV7-3	TRBJ1-5
CASSVSGVSTDTQYF	15	TRBV9	TRBJ2-3
CASSPGRAAYEQYF	14	TRBV13	TRBJ2-7
CASSFGGTGNTIYF	14	TRBV5-6	TRBJ1-3